These 15 T cell receptor beta chains share one sample of origin, sequenced in a study of identical twins. From the 5' RACE reads, TCRdb called clonotypes with MiXCR, one entry per CDR3 protein. The sample yields roughly 1,500,000 distinct CDR3 sequences, under 35% seen once. Sequenced sample: cord blood. All receptors derive from a newborn girl in good health.

V and J are TRBV25-1 and TRBJ2-7; the D gene could be TRBD1 or TRBD2 (7 bases each). The CDR3 loop spans 13 amino acids. Trimming took off 3 bases at V and 5 bases at J, with 11 bases between the two ends. Germline lookup yields CDR1 MGHDK and CDR2 SYGVNS. CDR3 DNA sequence: TGTGCCAGCAGTGACAGGGGGGGCGACGAGCAGTACTTC. As protein: CASSDRGGDEQYF.

In this sample, this clonotype turned up a few times. This chain connects TRBV12-3 or TRBV12-4 to TRBJ2-1; D could derive from TRBD1 or TRBD2 (6 bases each). V shed 5 bases and J shed 4 bases, with 15 bases lying between them. This CDR3 is built from 15 residues. CDR3 DNA sequence: TGTGCCAGCAGTCCTAGCCGGGGGCGGTACAATGAGCAGTTCTTC. Its protein product is CASSPSRGRYNEQFF.

This clonotype was detected only a few times. V usage is TRBV6-1 and J usage is TRBJ1-2, with D possibly being TRBD1 (6 bases). The V gene's germline CDR1 is MNHNS and CDR2 SASEGT. V was shortened by 6 bases and J by 2 bases, with 13 bases between the two germline ends. The CDR3 is 14 residues long. CDR3 coding DNA: TGTGCCAGCAGCGTCGGGACACCGAACTATGGCTACACCTTC. Encoded protein: CASSVGTPNYGYTF.

CDR3 sequence reads: CASRSSGTRTEAFF. The CDR3, as DNA: TGTGCCAGCCGATCCTCGGGGACGCGCACTGAAGCTTTCTTT. The chain uses TRBV12-3 or TRBV12-4 and TRBJ1-1, with a weak D call TRBD1 (5 bases). V was pared by 8 bases and J by 4 bases, with 17 bases between. The CDR3 spans 14 residues.

Details on this clonotype: This may arise from a read error, as a much more abundant clone is one base away. The rearrangement uses TRBV28 and TRBJ2-5, with unresolved D. This CDR3 is 12 amino acids long. Germline-derived CDR1 and CDR2 are MDHEN and SYDVKM. CDR3 coding DNA: TGTGCCAGCAGTTCTGTCCAAGGGACCCAGTACTTC. This encodes CASSSVQGTQYF.

This clonotype occurred a few times. One end of the junction fails to match germline, which may point to a read error. V and J are TRBV19 and TRBJ1-2; D unclear. Germline-derived CDR1 and CDR2 are LNHDA and SQIVND (reference sequence). This CDR3 spans 15 amino acids. The CDR3: CASSIPDPSNYGCTF. The CDR3 bases are TGTGCCAGTAGTATACCCGACCCCTCTAACTATGGCTGCACCTTC.

This chain links TRBV11-2 with TRBJ2-1; a possible D gene is TRBD2 (6 bases). V gave up 3 bases and J gave up 7 bases, with 13 bases separating them. Germline V CDR1 and CDR2: SGHAT, FQNNGV. The CDR3 contains 14 residues. CDR3 amino acids: CASSFDRGVNEQFF. CDR3 coding DNA: TGTGCCAGCAGCTTTGACCGCGGGGTAAATGAGCAGTTCTTC. The entire variable domain, with the rest obtained from reference TRBV11-2 and TRBJ2-1, is as follows: EAGVAQSPRYKIIEKRQSVAFWCNPISGHATLYWYQQILGQGPKLLIQFQNNGVVDDSQLPKDRFSAERLKGVDSTLKIQPAKLEDSAVYLCASSFDRGVNEQFFGPGTRLTVL.

J is TRBJ2-7 and V is TRBV28, with D maybe TRBD1 (6 bases). Germline V gene sequence: CDR1 MDHEN, CDR2 SYDVKM. V was trimmed by 6 bases and J by 3 bases, leaving 15 bases between them. CDR3 size: 14 residues. The CDR3 sequence is CASSPDRPLYEQYF. The CDR3 nucleotides read TGTGCCAGCAGCCCAGACAGGCCGCTCTACGAGCAGTACTTC.

Concerning this clonotype: This may be a read error: a much more frequent sequence differs by one nucleotide. The rearrangement joins TRBV27 to TRBJ2-7, with D hard to call. Germline-derived CDR1 and CDR2 are MNHEY and SMNVEV (reference sequence). This CDR3 is 13 amino acids long. CDR3 residues: CASSLSGYYGQYF. The CDR3 DNA reads as TGTGCCAGCAGTTTATCAGGGTACTACGGGCAGTACTTC.

CDR3 nucleotides: TGTGCCAGTAGTACCCTCCCAGATGCAAACAATGAGCAGTTCTTC. Translated, it gives CASSTLPDANNEQFF. V and J are TRBV19 and TRBJ2-1; the D is unclear. V lost 4 bases and J lost 5, with 15 bases in between. Germline CDR1 reads LNHDA; CDR2 reads SQIVND (reference sequence). The CDR3 runs to 15 residues.

This clonotype was observed a few times. The chain employs TRBV2 and TRBJ2-3, with 8 bases aligning to TRBD2. In germline, CDR1 is SNHLY, CDR2 FYNNEI. This CDR3 comprises 13 residues. CDR3 sequence reads: CATGTSNTDTQYF. The CDR3 bases are TGTGCAACCGGGACTAGTAACACAGATACGCAGTATTTT.

For this clonotype: Only one base separates this from a far larger clonotype, so it likely reflects a read error. CDR3 coding DNA: TGCAGTGCTAGGGGGTATGGCTGCACCTTC. Its protein is CSARGYGCTF. The rearrangement links TRBV20-1 to TRBJ1-2, with D uncertain. Germline CDR1 is DFQATT and CDR2 is SNEGSKA (reference sequence). The CDR3 consists of 10 residues.

V is TRBV7-2 and J is TRBJ2-5; 9 bases map to TRBD2. The germline gives CDR1 SGHTA, CDR2 FQGNSA. V shed 0 bases, J shed 2 bases, and the junction held 7 bases outside the gene matches. The CDR3 extends over 17 amino acids. The CDR3 sequence is CASSLARGLAVQETQYF. Here the CDR3 DNA reads TGTGCCAGCAGCTTAGCCCGGGGACTAGCTGTGCAAGAGACCCAGTACTTC. Together with reference TRBV7-2 and TRBJ2-5, the CDR3 gives the full variable domain: GAGVSQSPSNKVTEKGKDVELRCDPISGHTALYWYRQSLGQGLEFLIYFQGNSAPDKSGLPSDRFSAERTGGSVSTLTIQRTQQEDSAVYLCASSLARGLAVQETQYFGPGTRLLVL.

This clonotype was detected only a few times. The genes are TRBV12-3 or TRBV12-4 and TRBJ2-3; 8 bases align to TRBD2. Germline trimming cut 3 bases from V and 2 bases from J; bases unmatched to any gene: 7. CDR3 length: 16 amino acids. As DNA, the CDR3 is TGTGCCAGCAGTTTTTACAGCGGGAGAGTCACAGATACGCAGTATTTT. This sequence encodes CASSFYSGRVTDTQYF.

As concerns this clonotype: Relative to the germline gene, one junction end is altered; a read error may explain this. The V call is TRBV12-3 or TRBV12-4, the J call TRBJ2-7; possible D gene TRBD1, 5 bases. CDR3 length: 12 amino acids. CDR3 in amino acids: CANSPQAYEQYF. In DNA form, the CDR3 reads TGTGCCAACAGTCCACAGGCCTACGAGCAGTACTTC.